This TCR beta chain was retrieved from a study of CD8 T cells in Susac syndrome. Study results and limitations: The TCR sequencing and HLA analysis in the study involved a relatively small number of individuals, as the study acknowledged.

On this clonotype itself: The target antigen is unknown.

The V gene's germline CDR1 is MNHNY and CDR2 SVGAGI (reference sequence). Losses at the gene ends were 8 bases for V and 0 bases for J; bases not matched to a gene: 13. This CDR3 contains 16 residues. Sequencing of TCR beta was performed on blood CD8+ T cells and on blood CD4+ T cells. In contrast to the negatively isolated CD8+ and CD4+ T cells, TEMRA cells were FACS-enriched. It was with random hexamers that about 0.45 to 1 ug RNA was reverse transcribed. The amplification used immunoSEQ multiplex PCR on TCR beta CDR3; it spanned 54 Vbeta and 13 Jbeta. TCRdb analysed the immunoSEQ multiplex PCR reads with MiXCR anew, one entry per CDR3 protein. Of a few hundred thousand distinct CDR3 sequences listed, 80% to 95% were seen once; the top ten hold around 0.07%.

The V call is TRBV6-6, the J call TRBJ2-7; 7 bases fit TRBD2. The sample taken for sequencing was CD4+ T cells from PBMCs. The clonotype was recovered from a human donor with multiple sclerosis. The CDR3 reads CASSGRWTRSSYEQYV. The CDR3 DNA reads TGTGCCAGCTCAGGGCGGTGGACTAGGAGCTCCTACGAGCAGTACGTC.